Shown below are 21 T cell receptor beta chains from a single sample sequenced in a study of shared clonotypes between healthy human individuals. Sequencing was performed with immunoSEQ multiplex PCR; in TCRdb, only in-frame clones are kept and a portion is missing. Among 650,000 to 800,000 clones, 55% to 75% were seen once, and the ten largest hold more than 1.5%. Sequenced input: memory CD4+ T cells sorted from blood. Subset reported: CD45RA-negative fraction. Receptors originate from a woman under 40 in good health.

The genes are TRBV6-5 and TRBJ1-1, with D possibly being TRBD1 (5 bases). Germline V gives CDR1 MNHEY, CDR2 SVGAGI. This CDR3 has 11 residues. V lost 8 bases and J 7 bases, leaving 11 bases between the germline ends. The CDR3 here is CASGRTLEAFF. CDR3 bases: TGTGCCAGCGGGCGGACACTTGAAGCTTTCTTT.

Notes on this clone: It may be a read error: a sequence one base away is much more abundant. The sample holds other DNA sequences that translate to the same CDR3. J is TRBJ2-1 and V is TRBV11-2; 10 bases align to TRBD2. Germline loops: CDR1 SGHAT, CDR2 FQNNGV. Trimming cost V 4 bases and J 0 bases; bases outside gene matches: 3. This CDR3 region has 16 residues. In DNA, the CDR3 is TGTGCCAGCAGCTCTTCTAGCGGGAGCTCCTACAATGAGCAGTTCTTC. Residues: CASSSSSGSSYNEQFF.

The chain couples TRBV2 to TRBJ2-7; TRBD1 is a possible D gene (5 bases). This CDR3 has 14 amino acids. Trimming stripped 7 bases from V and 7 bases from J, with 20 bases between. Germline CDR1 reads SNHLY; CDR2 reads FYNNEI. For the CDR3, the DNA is TGTGCCAGCATGGCGGCCTCCGTTAAGGGGGAGCAGTACTTC. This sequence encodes CASMAASVKGEQYF.

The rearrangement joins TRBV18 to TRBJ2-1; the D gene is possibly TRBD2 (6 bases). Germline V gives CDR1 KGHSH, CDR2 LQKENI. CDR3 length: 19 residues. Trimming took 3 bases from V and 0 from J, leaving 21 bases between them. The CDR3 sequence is CASSPYPSLASSSYNEQFF. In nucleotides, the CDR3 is TGTGCCAGCTCACCCTACCCCTCACTAGCCTCCAGCTCCTACAATGAGCAGTTCTTC.

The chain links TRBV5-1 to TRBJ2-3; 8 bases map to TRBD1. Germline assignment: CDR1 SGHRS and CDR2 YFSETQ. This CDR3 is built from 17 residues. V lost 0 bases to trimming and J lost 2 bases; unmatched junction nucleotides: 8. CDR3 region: CASSLGQTGAATDTQYF. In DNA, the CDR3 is TGCGCCAGCAGCTTGGGGCAGACAGGGGCGGCCACAGATACGCAGTATTTT.

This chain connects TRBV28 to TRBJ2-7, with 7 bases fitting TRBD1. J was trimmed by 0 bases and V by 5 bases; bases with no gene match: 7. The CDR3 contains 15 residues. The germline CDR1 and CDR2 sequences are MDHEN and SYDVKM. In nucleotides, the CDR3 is TGTGCCAGCAGTAAGACGACAGGGTTCTCCTACGAGCAGTACTTC. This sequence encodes CASSKTTGFSYEQYF. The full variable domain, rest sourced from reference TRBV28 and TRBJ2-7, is DVKVTQSSRYLVKRTGEKVFLECVQDMDHENMFWYRQDPGLGLRLIYFSYDVKMKEKGDIPEGYSVSREKKERFSLILESASTNQTSMYLCASSKTTGFSYEQYFGPGTRLTVT.

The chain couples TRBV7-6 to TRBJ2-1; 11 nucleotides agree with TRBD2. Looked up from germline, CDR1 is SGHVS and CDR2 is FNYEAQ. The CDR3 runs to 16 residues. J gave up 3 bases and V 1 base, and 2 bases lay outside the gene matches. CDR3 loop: CASSLVGTSGYNEQFF. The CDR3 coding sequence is TGTGCCAGCAGCTTAGTGGGGACTAGCGGCTACAATGAGCAGTTCTTC.

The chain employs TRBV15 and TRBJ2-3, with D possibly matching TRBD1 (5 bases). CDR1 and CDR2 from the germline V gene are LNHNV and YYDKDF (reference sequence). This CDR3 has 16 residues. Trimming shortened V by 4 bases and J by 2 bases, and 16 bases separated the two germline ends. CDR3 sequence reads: CATSKEDSHPTDTQYF. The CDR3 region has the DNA TGTGCCACCAGCAAGGAAGACAGCCACCCCACAGATACGCAGTATTTT.

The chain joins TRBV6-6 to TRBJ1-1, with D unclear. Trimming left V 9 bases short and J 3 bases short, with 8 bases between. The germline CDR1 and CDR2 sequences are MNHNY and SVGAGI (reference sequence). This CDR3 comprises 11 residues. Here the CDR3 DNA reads TGTGCCAGGGACGTGGACACTGAAGCTTTCTTT. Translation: CARDVDTEAFF.

This CDR3 is CASSDGQRSNTEAFF. DNA of the CDR3: TGTGCCAGCAGTGACGGACAGCGTTCGAACACTGAAGCTTTCTTT. The rearrangement links TRBV6-1 to TRBJ1-1; perhaps TRBD1 as D (6 bases). Germline V gene sequence: CDR1 MNHNS, CDR2 SASEGT. Trimming pared 3 bases from V and 1 base from J, leaving 12 bases between. This CDR3 has 15 amino acids.

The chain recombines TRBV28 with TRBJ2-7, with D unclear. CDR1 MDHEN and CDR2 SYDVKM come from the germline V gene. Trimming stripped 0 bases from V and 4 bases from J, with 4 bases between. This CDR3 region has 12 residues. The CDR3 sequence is CASSLWNYEQYF. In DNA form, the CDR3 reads TGTGCCAGCAGTTTATGGAATTACGAGCAGTACTTC.

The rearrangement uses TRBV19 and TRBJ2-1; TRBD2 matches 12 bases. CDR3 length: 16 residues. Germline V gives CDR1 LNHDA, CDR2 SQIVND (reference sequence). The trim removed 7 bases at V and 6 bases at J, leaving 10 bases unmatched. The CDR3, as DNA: TGTGCCAGTACGGCTAGCGGGAGGGCCGGGGGCAATGAGCAGTTCTTC. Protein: CASTASGRAGGNEQFF. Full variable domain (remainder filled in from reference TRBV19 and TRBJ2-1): DGGITQSPKYLFRKEGQNVTLSCEQNLNHDAMYWYRQDPGQGLRLIYYSQIVNDFQKGDIAEGYSVSREKKESFPLTVTSAQKNPTAFYLCASTASGRAGGNEQFFGPGTRLTVL.

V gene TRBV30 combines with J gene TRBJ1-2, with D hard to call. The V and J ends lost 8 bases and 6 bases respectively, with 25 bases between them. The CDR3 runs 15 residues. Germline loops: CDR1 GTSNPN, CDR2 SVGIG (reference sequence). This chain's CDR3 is CARSATTGALHGYTF. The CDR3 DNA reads TGTGCCCGCTCGGCCACTACGGGCGCTTTACATGGCTACACCTTC.

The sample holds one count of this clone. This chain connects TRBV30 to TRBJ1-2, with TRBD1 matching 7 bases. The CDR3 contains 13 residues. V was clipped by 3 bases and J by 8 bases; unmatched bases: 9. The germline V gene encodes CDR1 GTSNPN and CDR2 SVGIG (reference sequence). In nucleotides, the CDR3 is TGTGCCTGGAGAAGGCAGGGGGATCAGGGCTACACCTTC. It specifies CAWRRQGDQGYTF.

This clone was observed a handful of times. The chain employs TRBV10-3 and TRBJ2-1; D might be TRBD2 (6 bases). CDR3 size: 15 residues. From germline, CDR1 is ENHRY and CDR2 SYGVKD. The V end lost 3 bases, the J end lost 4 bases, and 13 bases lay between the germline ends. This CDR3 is CAISEDGSPYNEQFF. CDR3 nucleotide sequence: TGTGCCATCAGTGAAGACGGGAGCCCTTACAATGAGCAGTTCTTC.

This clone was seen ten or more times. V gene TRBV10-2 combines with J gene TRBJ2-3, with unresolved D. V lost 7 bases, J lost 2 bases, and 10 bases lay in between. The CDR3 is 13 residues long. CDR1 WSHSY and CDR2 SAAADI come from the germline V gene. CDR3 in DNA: TGCGCCAGCAAGGACCGATTCACAGATACGCAGTATTTT. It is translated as CASKDRFTDTQYF.

As DNA, the CDR3 is TGTGCCGCCAGTGTCGGACTCCCCTACGAGCAGTACTTC. This encodes CAASVGLPYEQYF. The V call is TRBV30, the J call TRBJ2-7, with TRBD2 as a possible D gene (5 bases). The V end was cut by 8 bases, the J end by 2 bases, with 16 bases between. Germline V lookup: CDR1 GTSNPN, CDR2 SVGIG (reference sequence). This CDR3 has 13 amino acids.

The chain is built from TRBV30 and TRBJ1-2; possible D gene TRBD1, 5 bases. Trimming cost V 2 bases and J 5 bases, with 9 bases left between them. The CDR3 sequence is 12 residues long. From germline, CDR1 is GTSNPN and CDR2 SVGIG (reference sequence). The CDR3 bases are TGTGCCTGGAGTAGGGGAGGATATGGCTACACCTTC. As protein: CAWSRGGYGYTF.

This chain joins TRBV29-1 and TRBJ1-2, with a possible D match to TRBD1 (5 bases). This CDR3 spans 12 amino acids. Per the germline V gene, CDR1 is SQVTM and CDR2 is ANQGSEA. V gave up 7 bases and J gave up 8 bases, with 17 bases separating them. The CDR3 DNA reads TGCAGCGCCCCCAGCGGGGGGGGAGGCTACACCTTC. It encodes CSAPSGGGGYTF.

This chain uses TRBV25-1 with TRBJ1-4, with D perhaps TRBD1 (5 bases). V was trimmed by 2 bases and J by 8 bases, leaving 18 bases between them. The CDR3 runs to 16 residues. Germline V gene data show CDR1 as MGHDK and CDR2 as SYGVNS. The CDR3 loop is CASSEPPGTSHEKLFF. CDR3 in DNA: TGTGCCAGCAGTGAACCCCCGGGGACTTCGCACGAAAAACTGTTTTTT.

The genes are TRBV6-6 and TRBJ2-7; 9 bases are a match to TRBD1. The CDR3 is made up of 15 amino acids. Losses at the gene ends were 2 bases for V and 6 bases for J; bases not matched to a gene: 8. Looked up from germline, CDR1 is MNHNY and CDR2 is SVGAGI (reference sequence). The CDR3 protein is CASSYTGQGEGEQYF. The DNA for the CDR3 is TGTGCCAGCAGTTACACGGGACAGGGCGAAGGCGAGCAGTACTTC.